These 9 T cell receptor beta chains share one sample of origin, sequenced in a study of molecular identifiers for immune sequencing clone quantification. TCRdb re-analysed the PCR reads in MiXCR, keeping a single row per CDR3 protein. Among under 800,000 distinct CDR3 sequences listed, 25% were seen once. Sequencing was done on a sample of naive CD8+ T cells from blood, with Jurkat cell RNA spiked in. The subset: FACS-sorted CD8+CD4-CCR7+CD45RA+ naive T cells. The receptors derive from a human donor in good health. Some libraries in this study had Jurkat cell RNA spiked in.

This chain connects TRBV4-2 to TRBJ2-7; a weak D match, TRBD1 (5 bases). This CDR3 spans 16 amino acids. Trimming removed 7 bases from V and 4 bases from J, with 23 bases in between. Germline CDR1 reads LGHNA; CDR2 reads YNFKEQ. Written as DNA, the CDR3 is TGTGCCAGCACCACGTCATCAGGGATCGCGAGGTACGAGCAGTACTTC. Translated, it gives CASTTSSGIARYEQYF.

This clonotype was picked up many times. This chain links TRBV11-2 with TRBJ2-1, with D unclear. Germline V gives CDR1 SGHAT, CDR2 FQNNGV. V lost 5 bases to trimming and J lost 0 bases, with 17 bases between them. CDR3 length: 17 residues. CDR3 sequence reads: CASSPLMLRSSYNEQFF. The CDR3 nucleotides read TGTGCCAGCAGCCCCCTGATGCTCCGGAGCTCCTACAATGAGCAGTTCTTC.

The table lists this clonotype with many counts. This chain uses TRBV15 with TRBJ2-2, with D possibly matching TRBD2 (6 bases). Looked up from germline, CDR1 is LNHNV and CDR2 is YYDKDF (reference sequence). V lost 4 bases to trimming and J lost 10 bases, with 22 bases between them. There are 16 residues in the CDR3. The CDR3 reads CATSIGGRGLVEELFF. The CDR3 coding sequence is TGTGCCACCAGCATCGGGGGACGCGGGCTGGTCGAGGAGCTGTTTTTT.

The rearrangement joins TRBV7-3 to TRBJ2-7, with 12 bases matching TRBD1. V lost 4 bases to trimming and J lost 4 bases; unmatched junction nucleotides: 5. CDR1 is SGHTA and CDR2 is FQGTGA in the germline V gene. The CDR3 is made up of 15 amino acids. The CDR3 DNA reads as TGTGCCAGCAGCTCGGGACAGGGGGCGCCATACGAGCAGTACTTC. Translation gives CASSSGQGAPYEQYF.

As regards this clonotype: This may be a read error: a much more frequent sequence differs by one nucleotide. The V call is TRBV2, the J call TRBJ1-5; D is perhaps TRBD1 (5 bases). Germline-derived CDR1 and CDR2 are SNHLY and FYNNEI. This CDR3 comprises 15 residues. Trimming cost V 2 bases and J 3 bases, with 11 bases left between them. The CDR3 protein is CASSEQGTANQPQHF. The CDR3 DNA reads TGTGCCAGCAGTGAACAGGGTACCGCCAATCAGCCCCAGCATTTT.

This clonotype occurred a few times. The rearrangement joins TRBV2 to TRBJ2-7; TRBD2 matches at 8 bases. CDR1 is SNHLY and CDR2 is FYNNEI in the germline V gene. J gave up 4 bases and V 1 base, and 6 bases lay outside the gene matches. This CDR3 has 15 amino acids. CDR3 loop: CASSEVGTRSYEQYF. The CDR3 DNA is TGTGCCAGCAGTGAAGTCGGGACTAGGTCTTACGAGCAGTACTTC.

A remark on this clonotype: With a much larger clone just one base away, this may be a read error. Because it lacks the conserved phenylalanine or tryptophan at the end, this CDR3 is likely a read error. The chain recombines TRBV4-3 with TRBJ1-5; D uncertain. CDR3 length: 16 residues. V was cut by 0 bases and J by 5 bases, with 14 bases left in between. Germline V CDR1 and CDR2: LGHNA, YSLEER. The CDR3 is CASSQDYTALYQPQHY. DNA of the CDR3: TGCGCCAGCAGCCAAGATTATACAGCTCTTTATCAGCCCCAGCATTAT.

The gene calls are TRBV30 and TRBJ1-1; D not resolved. The CDR3 runs to 16 residues. Per the germline V gene, CDR1 is GTSNPN and CDR2 is SVGIG (reference sequence). Between the trimmed V and J ends, which lost 2 bases and 1 base, there was a span of 17 bases. The CDR3 nucleotides read TGTGCCTGGAGTCAATCGGAGGGATTCGGGAACACTGAAGCTTTCTTT. This sequence encodes CAWSQSEGFGNTEAFF.

This clonotype was detected a few times. The chain combines TRBV4-1 with TRBJ2-2; 10 bases are a match to TRBD1. CDR1 is MGHRA and CDR2 is YSYEKL in the germline V gene. Losses at the gene ends were 3 bases for V and 4 bases for J; bases not matched to a gene: 5. This CDR3 region has 16 residues. Here the CDR3 reads CASSHAGTGVTGELFF. The CDR3 DNA is TGCGCCAGCAGCCATGCCGGGACAGGGGTCACCGGGGAGCTGTTTTTT.